These 17 T cell receptor beta chains were all obtained from the same sample, sequenced in a study of human CD8 memory T cell subsets. Scientists made TCR beta libraries using UMI-labeled 5' RACE. TCRdb reanalyzed the 5' RACE reads, giving one entry per CDR3 protein sequence and no DNA. The ten most abundant clones cover around 5.8% of a sample with fewer than 20,000 distinct CDR3 sequences. The sequencing input was CD8+ T cells from PBMCs. The receptors stem from a human donor in good health.

The chain joins TRBV7-9 to TRBJ1-2; TCRdb names TRBD1, which stays unverified in the absence of DNA. The CDR3 is made up of 15 amino acids. CDR1 and CDR2 (germline): SEHNR, FQNEAQ (reference sequence). CDR3 protein: CASSLEWGQGDGYTF.

The chain uses TRBV6-2 or TRBV6-3 and TRBJ1-2. The CDR3 runs 14 residues. Germline assignment: CDR1 MNHEY and CDR2 SVGEGT. The CDR3 sequence is CASNKYLQRPGYTF.

This sequence joins TRBV3-1 and TRBJ1-1. This CDR3 is 18 amino acids long. Germline assignment: CDR1 LGHDT and CDR2 YNNKEL (reference sequence). CDR3 sequence: CASSQYFIRDSGGTEAFF.

The rearrangement links TRBV30 to TRBJ2-3; TCRdb designates TRBD1, a call that cannot be tested without DNA. Germline V gene data show CDR1 as GTSNPN and CDR2 as SVGIG (reference sequence). The CDR3 covers 12 residues. CDR3 region: CAWATGTGRQYF.

The chain recombines TRBV28 with TRBJ1-5; absent DNA, TCRdb's TRBD1 call cannot be checked. The CDR3 contains 11 residues. Germline V gene sequence: CDR1 MDHEN, CDR2 SYDVKM. CDR3 amino acids: CASSRQQPQHF.

The V call is TRBV12-2, the J call TRBJ2-4. TRBV12-2 is a documented pseudogene. The CDR3 runs to 16 residues. The CDR3 sequence is CASRLVRGLAKNIQYF.

The chain is built from TRBV6-2 or TRBV6-3 and TRBJ2-3; TCRdb reports TRBD1, a call that lacks DNA to check it against. The CDR3 sequence is 15 residues long. Per germline, CDR1 MNHEY and CDR2 SVGEGT. CDR3 sequence reads: CASSLTGPSTDTQYF.

The rearrangement links TRBV3-1 to TRBJ1-1. Germline V CDR1 and CDR2: LGHDT, YNNKEL (reference sequence). This CDR3 contains 16 residues. The CDR3 loop reads CASSQDLDFQDTEAFF.

The chain combines TRBV9 with TRBJ1-2. The CDR3 has 13 residues. Germline loops: CDR1 SGDLS, CDR2 YYNGEE. The CDR3 sequence: CASSPEGNYGYTF.

This chain connects TRBV4-1 to TRBJ1-6; the D gene TCRdb calls, TRBD1, cannot be checked with no DNA. Per germline, CDR1 MGHRA and CDR2 YSYEKL. The length of the CDR3 is 16 residues. CDR3 sequence: CASSQKTGTGASPLHF.

This rearrangement joins TRBV28 to TRBJ2-3; checking the TCRdb D call of TRBD1 is not possible without DNA. The germline gives CDR1 MDHEN, CDR2 SYDVKM. The CDR3 length is 13 residues. The CDR3 is CASSINRGDTQYF. The variable domain in full, with the rest retrieved from reference TRBV28 and TRBJ2-3, is DVKVTQSSRYLVKRTGEKVFLECVQDMDHENMFWYRQDPGLGLRLIYFSYDVKMKEKGDIPEGYSVSREKKERFSLILESASTNQTSMYLCASSINRGDTQYFGPGTRLTVL.

Considering frequency, this clonotype is medium-sized. This chain connects TRBV28 to TRBJ2-7; with no DNA, the TCRdb D assignment of TRBD2 cannot be verified. This CDR3 comprises 15 residues. From germline, CDR1 is MDHEN and CDR2 SYDVKM. The chain's CDR3 is CASSLTSDGKNEQYF.

V usage is TRBV24-1 and J usage is TRBJ2-1; TCRdb indicates TRBD1, and absent DNA this call remains unverified. This CDR3 spans 15 amino acids. CDR1 KGHDR and CDR2 SFDVKD come from the germline V gene. The CDR3: CATSDPGTGDGEQFF.

The CDR3 sequence is CASSPELAGGAYNEQFF. The rearrangement joins TRBV7-2 to TRBJ2-1; lacking DNA, the TRBD2 call made by TCRdb goes unchecked. The CDR3 runs to 17 residues. The germline gives CDR1 SGHTA, CDR2 FQGNSA. Full variable domain (missing parts from reference TRBV7-2 and TRBJ2-1): GAGVSQSPSNKVTEKGKDVELRCDPISGHTALYWYRQSLGQGLEFLIYFQGNSAPDKSGLPSDRFSAERTGGSVSTLTIQRTQQEDSAVYLCASSPELAGGAYNEQFFGPGTRLTVL.

The rearrangement joins TRBV20-1 to TRBJ2-2; TCRdb designates TRBD2, a call that cannot be tested without DNA. This CDR3 contains 17 residues. Germline assignment: CDR1 DFQATT and CDR2 SNEGSKA (reference sequence). Here the CDR3 reads CSARDLTGGPGTGELFF.

The V and J genes are TRBV7-6 and TRBJ2-3; lacking DNA, the TRBD2 call made by TCRdb goes unchecked. This CDR3 region has 18 residues. CDR1 is SGHVS, CDR2 FNYEAQ, per germline. The CDR3 loop is CASSSGGLAGRSTDTQYF.

The CDR3: CASRSPERTSGRGTDTQYF. The chain carries TRBV28 and TRBJ2-3; without DNA, the TCRdb call of TRBD2 cannot be checked. Germline CDR1 and CDR2: MDHEN and SYDVKM. The CDR3 runs to 19 residues.